This T cell receptor (beta chain) was identified during a study of blood T cell repertoires in COVID-19. Background on the study: There were acute and convalescent COVID-19 samples, and they came from the United States, Italy and Spain. T cells, B-cell-depleted T cells, or PBMCs provided the cDNA or gDNA that served as material.

V lost 2 bases, J lost 13 bases, and 11 bases stayed unmatched. The V gene's germline CDR1 is SGHAT and CDR2 FQNNGV. The CDR3 has 17 amino acids. Per the original data handling: Estimation of nucleated cell counts relied on the amplification of reference gene primers. Assay: immunoSEQ multiplex PCR; the TCRdb copy retains only in-frame clones and omits some. V, J and clone size derive from that table, while D and trimming were established from the DNA sequence. The sample lists 25,000 to 35,000 clones, more than 80% occurring once. This clonotype was obtained from a human donor in a cohort sampled during active COVID-19. J is TRBJ2-1 and V is TRBV11-2; TRBD2 matches at 16 bases. Source material: peripheral blood. CDR3: CASSLIDGTSGRAKQFF. The CDR3, as DNA: TGTGCCAGCAGCTTAATCGACGGGACTAGCGGGAGGGCCAAACAGTTCTTC.